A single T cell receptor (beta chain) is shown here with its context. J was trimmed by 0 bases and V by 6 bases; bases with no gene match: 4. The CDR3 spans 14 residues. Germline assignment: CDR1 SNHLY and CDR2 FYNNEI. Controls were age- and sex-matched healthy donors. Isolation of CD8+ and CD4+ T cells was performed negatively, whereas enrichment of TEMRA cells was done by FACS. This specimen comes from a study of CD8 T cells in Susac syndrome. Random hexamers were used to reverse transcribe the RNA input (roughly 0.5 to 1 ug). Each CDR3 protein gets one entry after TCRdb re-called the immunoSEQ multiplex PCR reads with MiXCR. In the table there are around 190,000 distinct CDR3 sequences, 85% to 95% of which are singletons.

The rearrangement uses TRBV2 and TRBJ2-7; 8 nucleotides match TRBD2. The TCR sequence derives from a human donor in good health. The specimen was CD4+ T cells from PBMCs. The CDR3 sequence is CASRASGLSYEQYF. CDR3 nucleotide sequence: TGTGCCAGCAGAGCTAGCGGGCTCTCCTACGAGCAGTACTTC.